This T cell receptor beta chain comes out of a study of cytomegalovirus exposure and HLA in healthy donors. The V gene end was trimmed by 6 bases and the J gene end by 5 bases; junction bases not matched to a gene: 8. Per the germline V gene, CDR1 is MNHEY and CDR2 is SVGAGI. The CDR3 has 14 residues. The PCR ran on 60 Vbeta and 13 Jbeta primers. This table comes from immunoSEQ multiplex PCR, and its TCRdb copy is limited to in-frame clones, with some not included. Of about 200,000 clones listed, roughly four fifths are singletons. The material sequenced was PBMCs. The clonotype comes from a young man in good health and CMV-seronegative. The chain couples TRBV6-5 to TRBJ2-7, with 9 nucleotides matching TRBD1. CDR3 in DNA: TGTGCCAGCAGCCCGGGGACAGGGACCCACGAGCAGTACTTC. Protein: CASSPGTGTHEQYF.